This T cell receptor beta chain was recovered during a study of T cells in women clearing cervical HPV infection. Looking at the study overall: For cases, blood was sampled a median about 140 days after lesion detection, interquartile range about 90 to 210 days.

Whole-study results and caveats: Richness plus V gene abundances separated cases from controls with AUC around 0.8.

The CDR3 loop spans 15 amino acids. Germline CDR1 is MNHNS and CDR2 is SASEGT. The germline V and J ends were trimmed by 2 bases and 4 bases, with 13 bases remaining between them. Assay used: immunoSEQ multiplex PCR; TCRdb lists only in-frame clones, some missing. The listing records tens of thousands of clones. On this clone itself: Its antigen remains unidentified. The read terminates 3 residues ahead of where the CDR3 ends, so the germline J gene completes it.

This TCR was recovered from a woman between 18 and 75 years old with a cervical HPV16 infection that either progressed to CIN3+ or cleared (not recorded which). The rearrangement uses TRBV6-1 and TRBJ2-3; weak D call: TRBD1 (5 bases). The sample consisted of blood buffy coat. CDR3 loop: CASSERVQGADTQYF. The sequenced part of the CDR3 DNA is TGTGCCAGCAGTGAAAGGGTCCAGGGTGCAGATACG.